The 15 T cell receptor beta chains given below trace back to one sample, sequenced in a study of blood T cell repertoires in COVID-19. Libraries were prepared by immunoSEQ multiplex PCR; TCRdb keeps only in-frame clonotypes and omits some of them. The repertoire holds about 200,000 clones, over 80% seen once, with roughly 1.2% in the top ten. Sequences were obtained from PBMCs or T cells enriched from blood (not recorded which). The receptors stem from a man aged 30 to 45 who had recovered from COVID-19.

The chain has TRBV27 and TRBJ1-6; 7 positions match TRBD1. CDR3 length equals 12 residues. Per the germline V gene, CDR1 is MNHEY and CDR2 is SMNVEV (reference sequence). Unmatched junction bases numbered 0, after V lost 5 bases and J lost 8 bases. The CDR3 protein is CASSDRDSPLHF. DNA for the CDR3: TGTGCCAGCAGTGACAGGGATTCACCCCTCCACTTT.

The chain employs TRBV19 and TRBJ2-5, with D maybe TRBD2 (6 bases). The CDR3 consists of 13 residues. CDR1 LNHDA and CDR2 SQIVND come from the germline V gene (reference sequence). Trimming took off 7 bases at V and 2 bases at J, with 11 bases between the two ends. The CDR3 spells CASNRAGQETQYF. CDR3 nucleotide sequence: TGTGCCAGTAATCGCGCGGGACAAGAGACCCAGTACTTC.

The gene calls are TRBV7-8 and TRBJ1-1; 11 nucleotides match TRBD1. Germline V gene data show CDR1 as SGHVS and CDR2 as FQNEAQ. The length of the CDR3 is 14 residues. Losses at the gene ends were 6 bases for V and 6 bases for J; bases not matched to a gene: 6. CDR3 coding DNA: TGTGCCAGCAGGGACAGGGGGCGGTGGTCTGAAGCTTTCTTT. Translation: CASRDRGRWSEAFF.

The rearrangement joins TRBV6-4 to TRBJ2-2; D might be TRBD2 (5 bases). Trimming took 2 bases from V and 6 from J, leaving 10 bases between them. This CDR3 has 14 residues. Germline assignment: CDR1 MRHNA and CDR2 SNTAGT. The CDR3 loop is CASSDPREPGELFF. CDR3 bases: TGTGCCAGCAGTGACCCGAGGGAGCCCGGGGAGCTGTTTTTT.

V gene TRBV27 combines with J gene TRBJ2-2; D uncertain. The CDR3 length is 15 residues. The V end was cut by 5 bases, the J end by 5 bases, with 15 bases between. Germline V gene sequence: CDR1 MNHEY, CDR2 SMNVEV (reference sequence). The CDR3 sequence is CASSPGEISTGELFF. CDR3 nucleotide sequence: TGTGCCAGCAGTCCGGGTGAGATATCAACCGGGGAGCTGTTTTTT.

This clone has only one observation. The chain recombines TRBV5-1 with TRBJ2-5; 10 bases match TRBD1. Germline V gene data show CDR1 as SGHRS and CDR2 as YFSETQ. Losses at the gene ends were 4 bases for V and 2 bases for J; bases not matched to a gene: 5. The CDR3 is 15 residues long. The CDR3 region is CASSTGTGVQETQYF. The CDR3 DNA follows: TGCGCCAGCAGCACCGGGACAGGGGTTCAAGAGACCCAGTACTTC. Looking up the rest from reference TRBV5-1 and TRBJ2-5 gives the full variable domain: KAGVTQTPRYLIKTRGQQVTLSCSPISGHRSVSWYQQTPGQGLQFLFEYFSETQRNKGNFPGRFSGRQFSNSRSEMNVSTLELGDSALYLCASSTGTGVQETQYFGPGTRLLVL.

The chain combines TRBV3-1 (or the pseudogene TRBV3-2) with TRBJ2-7; 9 bases line up with TRBD1. Trimming at V came to 4 bases and at J to 2 bases, leaving 6 bases not matched to a gene. Germline-derived CDR1 and CDR2 are LGHDT and YNNKEL (reference sequence). The CDR3 contains 15 residues. The CDR3 protein is CASSPTGTGTYEQYF. The CDR3 nucleotides read TGTGCCAGCAGCCCAACCGGGACAGGGACCTACGAGCAGTACTTC.

The chain uses TRBV30 and TRBJ1-2; 9 nucleotides align to TRBD1. This CDR3 is built from 15 residues. The V segment lost 0 bases and the J segment 7 bases; nucleotides outside the gene matches: 9. Germline V gives CDR1 GTSNPN, CDR2 SVGIG (reference sequence). The CDR3 DNA is TGTGCCTGGAGTGTATCCCTGACAGGGGGAGGTGGCTACACCTTC. Protein product: CAWSVSLTGGGGYTF.

This clone came up once. V and J are TRBV3-1 (or the pseudogene TRBV3-2) and TRBJ1-2, with 8 bases lining up with TRBD1. Trimming at V came to 1 base and at J to 3 bases, leaving 25 bases not matched to a gene. From germline, CDR1 is LGHDT and CDR2 YNNKEL (reference sequence). There are 22 residues in the CDR3. CDR3 coding DNA: TGTGCCAGCAGCCAAGCCGGACCTGACTGCCGGGACAGGAGTGCTCTCTACTATGGCTACACCTTC. This encodes CASSQAGPDCRDRSALYYGYTF.

This clone has a single count. V is TRBV29-1 and J is TRBJ1-5; D is unclear. The ends were cut back, 1 base at V and 2 bases at J, with 9 bases in the middle. CDR3 length: 14 amino acids. In germline, CDR1 is SQVTM, CDR2 ANQGSEA. In DNA, the CDR3 is TGCAGCGTTGAAGCAGGCTTGGGCAATCAGCCCCAGCATTTT. This gives the protein CSVEAGLGNQPQHF.

This rearrangement joins TRBV6-5 to TRBJ1-1; possibly TRBD1 for D (5 bases). V lost 4 bases and J lost 7, with 13 bases in between. The CDR3 is 13 amino acids. CDR1 and CDR2 (germline): MNHEY, SVGAGI. The DNA for the CDR3 is TGTGCCAGCAGTTCCCGCGACGGACATGAAGCTTTCTTT. Protein product: CASSSRDGHEAFF.

CDR3 nucleotide sequence: TGTGCCAGCACCCCGGGTTTCTCTGGAAACACCATATATTTT. Translation: CASTPGFSGNTIYF. The chain couples TRBV2 to TRBJ1-3; D is unclear. Trimming took off 7 bases at V and 0 bases at J, with 10 bases between the two ends. This CDR3 spans 14 amino acids. CDR1 and CDR2 (germline): SNHLY, FYNNEI.

The chain combines TRBV15 with TRBJ1-6; TRBD1 matches at 7 bases. The CDR3 is 16 amino acids. Trimming took 4 bases from V and 5 from J; bases not matched to a gene: 8. Germline CDR1 LNHNV, CDR2 YYDKDF (reference sequence). CDR3 sequence: CATSNKKTGNNSPLHF. CDR3 bases: TGTGCCACCAGCAACAAGAAGACAGGGAATAATTCACCCCTCCACTTT.

In this sample, this clone turned up a few times. The chain employs TRBV7-9 and TRBJ2-1, with 12 bases aligning to TRBD2. V trimming: 3 bases; J trimming: 3 bases; junction bases outside the gene matches: 6. Germline V lookup: CDR1 SEHNR, CDR2 FQNEAQ (reference sequence). The CDR3 is 17 amino acids. CDR3 region: CASSLSTSGSFYNEQFF. The CDR3, as DNA: TGTGCCAGCAGCTTGTCGACTAGCGGGAGTTTCTACAATGAGCAGTTCTTC.

The chain employs TRBV15 and TRBJ1-5; weak D call: TRBD1 (5 bases). The CDR3 has 13 residues. Trimming pared 9 bases from V and 3 bases from J, leaving 12 bases between. Germline-derived CDR1 and CDR2 are LNHNV and YYDKDF (reference sequence). The CDR3 spells CATSRGNNQPQHF. For the CDR3, the DNA is TGTGCCACGAGCCGGGGGAACAATCAGCCCCAGCATTTT.